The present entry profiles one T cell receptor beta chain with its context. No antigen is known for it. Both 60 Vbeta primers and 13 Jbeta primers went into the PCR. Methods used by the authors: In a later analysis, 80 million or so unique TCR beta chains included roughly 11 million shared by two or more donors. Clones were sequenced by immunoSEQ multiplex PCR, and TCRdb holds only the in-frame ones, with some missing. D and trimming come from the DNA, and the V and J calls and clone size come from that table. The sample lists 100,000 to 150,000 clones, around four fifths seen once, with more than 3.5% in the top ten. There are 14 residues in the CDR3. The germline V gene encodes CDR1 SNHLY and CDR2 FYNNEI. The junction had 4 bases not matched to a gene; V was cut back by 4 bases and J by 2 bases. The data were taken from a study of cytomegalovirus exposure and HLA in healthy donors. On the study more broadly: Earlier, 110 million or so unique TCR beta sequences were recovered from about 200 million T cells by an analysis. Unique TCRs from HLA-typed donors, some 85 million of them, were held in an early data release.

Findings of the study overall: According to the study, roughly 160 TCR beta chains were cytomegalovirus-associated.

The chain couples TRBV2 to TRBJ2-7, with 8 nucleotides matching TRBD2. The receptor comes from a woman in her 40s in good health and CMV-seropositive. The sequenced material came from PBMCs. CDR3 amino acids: CASSASGQTYEQYF. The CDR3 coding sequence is TGTGCCAGCAGTGCTAGCGGGCAGACCTACGAGCAGTACTTC.